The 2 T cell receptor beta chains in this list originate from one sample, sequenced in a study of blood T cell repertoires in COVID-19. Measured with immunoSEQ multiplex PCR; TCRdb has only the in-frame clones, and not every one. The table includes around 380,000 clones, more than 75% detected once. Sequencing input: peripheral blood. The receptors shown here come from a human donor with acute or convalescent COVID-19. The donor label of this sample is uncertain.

This CDR3 reads CASRRAGQNEQFF. CDR3 nucleotides: TGTGCCAGTAGGAGGGCCGGTCAGAATGAGCAGTTCTTC. The rearrangement joins TRBV3-1 (or the pseudogene TRBV3-2) to TRBJ2-1; D may be TRBD2 (6 bases). The CDR3 runs 13 residues. V was shortened by 9 bases and J by 7 bases, with 16 bases between the two germline ends. CDR1 and CDR2 (germline): LGHDT, YNNKEL (reference sequence).

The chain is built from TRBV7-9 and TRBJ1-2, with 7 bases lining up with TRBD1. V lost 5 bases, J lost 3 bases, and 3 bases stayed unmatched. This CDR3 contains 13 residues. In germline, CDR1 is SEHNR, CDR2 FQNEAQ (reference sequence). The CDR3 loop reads CASSHGTDYGYTF. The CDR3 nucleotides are TGTGCCAGCAGCCACGGGACAGACTATGGCTACACCTTC. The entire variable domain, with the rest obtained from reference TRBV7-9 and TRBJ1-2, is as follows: DTGVSQNPRHKITKRGQNVTFRCDPISEHNRLYWYRQTLGQGPEFLTYFQNEAQLEKSRLLSDRFSAERPKGSFSTLEIQRTEQGDSAMYLCASSHGTDYGYTFGSGTRLTVV.